This TCR beta chain was documented in a study of T cell repertoires in cytomegalovirus infection. TCRdb reanalysed the reads using MiXCR and keeps one entry per CDR3 protein. The top ten clones hold roughly 12% of a sample with some 350,000 distinct CDR3 sequences, roughly 36% of them seen once. This clonotype was picked up many times. What it recognizes is unknown. This CDR3 is 13 amino acids long. Germline CDR1 is SGHTA and CDR2 is FQGNSA. The germline V and J ends were trimmed by 5 bases and 2 bases, with 9 bases remaining between them. The sequence came from a human donor in good health (CMV status not recorded). Some clones in this sample may be carry-over from other donors' samples. The chain combines TRBV7-2 with TRBJ1-1; unclear D gene. The material was cultured PBMCs, obtained from culture after CMV antigen stimulation. In nucleotides, the CDR3 is TGTGCCAGCAGCAACAAGGCCAACACTGAAGCTTTCTTT. Protein sequence: CASSNKANTEAFF.